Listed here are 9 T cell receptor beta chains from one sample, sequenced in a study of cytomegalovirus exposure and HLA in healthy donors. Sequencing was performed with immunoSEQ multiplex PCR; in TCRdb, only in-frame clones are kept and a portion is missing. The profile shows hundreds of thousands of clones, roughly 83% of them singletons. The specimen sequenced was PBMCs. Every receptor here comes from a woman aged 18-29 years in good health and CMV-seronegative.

The CDR3 DNA reads TGTGCCAGCAGCTCGCCGCAGTACTTC. As protein: CASSSPQYF. This chain connects TRBV7-9 to TRBJ2-5; D unclear. Trimming removed 4 bases at V and 11 bases at J, with 5 bases between. The CDR3 has 9 amino acids. The V gene's germline CDR1 is SEHNR and CDR2 FQNEAQ (reference sequence).

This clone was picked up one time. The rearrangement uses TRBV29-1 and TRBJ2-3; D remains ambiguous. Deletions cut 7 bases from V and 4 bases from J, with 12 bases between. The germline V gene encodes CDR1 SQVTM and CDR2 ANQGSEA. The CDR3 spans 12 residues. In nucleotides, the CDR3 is TGCAGCGCCCGGAAAACCCCAGATACGCAGTATTTT. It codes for CSARKTPDTQYF.

CDR3 residues: CASARVASYEQYF. CDR3 nucleotide sequence: TGTGCCAGCGCCCGGGTCGCCTCCTACGAGCAGTACTTC. The rearrangement links TRBV6-6 to TRBJ2-7; D uncertain. V lost 8 bases, J lost 0 bases, and 11 bases lay in between. The CDR3 covers 13 residues. CDR1 is MNHNY and CDR2 is SVGAGI in the germline V gene (reference sequence).

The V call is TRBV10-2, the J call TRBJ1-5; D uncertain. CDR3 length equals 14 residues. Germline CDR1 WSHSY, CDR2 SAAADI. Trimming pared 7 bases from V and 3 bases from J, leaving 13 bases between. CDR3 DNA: TGCGCCAGCATGGCCCAAGACTTCAATCAGCCCCAGCATTTT. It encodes CASMAQDFNQPQHF.

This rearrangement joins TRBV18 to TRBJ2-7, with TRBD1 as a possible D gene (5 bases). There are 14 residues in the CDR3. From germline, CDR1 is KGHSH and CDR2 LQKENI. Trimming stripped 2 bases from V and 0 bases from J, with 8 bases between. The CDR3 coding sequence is TGTGCCAGCTCACCAGGGGCGAGCTCCTACGAGCAGTACTTC. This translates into CASSPGASSYEQYF.

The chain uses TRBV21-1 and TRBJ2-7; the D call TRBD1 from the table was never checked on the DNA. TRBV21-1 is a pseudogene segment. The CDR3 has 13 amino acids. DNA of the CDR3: TGTGCCAGCAGCCCGCGACAGGGCTACGAGCAGTACTTC. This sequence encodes CASSPRQGYEQYF.

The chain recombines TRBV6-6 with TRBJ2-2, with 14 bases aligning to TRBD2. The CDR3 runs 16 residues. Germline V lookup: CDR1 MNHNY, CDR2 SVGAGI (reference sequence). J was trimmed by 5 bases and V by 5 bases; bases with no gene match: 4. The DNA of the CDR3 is TGTGCCAGCAGTGCCGGGACTAGCGGGAGAACCGGGGAGCTGTTTTTT. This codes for CASSAGTSGRTGELFF.

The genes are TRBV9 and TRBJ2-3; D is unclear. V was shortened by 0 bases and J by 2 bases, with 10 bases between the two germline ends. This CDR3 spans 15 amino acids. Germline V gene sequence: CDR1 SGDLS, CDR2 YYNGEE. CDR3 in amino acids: CASSVAPGNTDTQYF. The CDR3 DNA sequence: TGTGCCAGCAGCGTAGCTCCAGGTAACACAGATACGCAGTATTTT. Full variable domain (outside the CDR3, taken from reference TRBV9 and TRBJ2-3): DSGVTQTPKHLITATGQRVTLRCSPRSGDLSVYWYQQSLDQGLQFLIQYYNGEERAKGNILERFSAQQFPDLHSELNLSSLELGDSALYFCASSVAPGNTDTQYFGPGTRLTVL.

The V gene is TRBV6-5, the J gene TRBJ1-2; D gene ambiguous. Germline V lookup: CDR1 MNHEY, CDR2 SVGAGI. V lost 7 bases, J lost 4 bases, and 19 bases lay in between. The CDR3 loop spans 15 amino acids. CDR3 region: CASTLTRLSSYGYTF. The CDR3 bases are TGTGCCAGCACTCTGACGCGGCTCTCGAGCTATGGCTACACCTTC.